This T cell receptor beta chain appears in the sequencing data of a study of spatial heterogeneity in lung cancer (dated by TCRdb to about 2019). Regarding the complete study: Beta-chain transcripts were consistently detected in greater numbers than alpha-chain transcripts, which likely reflected higher beta-chain transcript abundance. In non-small cell lung cancer, the study quantitatively compared TCR alpha and beta repertoires across several tumor regions, matched nontumor lung, and blood. A strong correlation was found between TCR transcript counts in tumor regions and a T cell transcriptional module score from matched bulk RNA-seq. At surgery, both alpha and beta chains were TCR-sequenced in roughly 230 tumor regions, fewer than 85 matched nontumor lung samples and 56 PBMC samples. In the raw uncorrected reads, each unique combination of TCR and UMI appeared on average more than ten times. The study linked features of the TCR repertoire to counts of nonsynonymous mutations, which were determined by whole-exome sequencing of tumor tissue.

The research as a whole found: TCR-seq coverage of tumor T cells was estimated to be only approximately 7% for alpha chains and approximately 12% for beta chains. The count of ubiquitous expanded TCRs correlated with the count of ubiquitous nonsynonymous mutations, and the count of regional expanded TCRs correlated with the count of regional nonsynonymous mutations. Confirming at a functional level the hypothesis that regional TCRs recognize regional mutations was considered to require additional single-cell paired TCR alpha and beta sequencing. A correlation was observed between the number of expanded intratumoral alpha and beta TCRs and the tumor nonsynonymous mutation count.

This clonotype was counted a few times. What this receptor recognizes is not known. Base qualities are missing; no much larger clone stands one base away. Libraries were made using 5' RACE. Sequencing was performed on a NextSeq 500. To allow correction of PCR and sequencing errors, the TCR library protocol tagged every TCR cDNA molecule with a unique molecular identifier. As for the authors' bioinformatics: Decombinator tools were used for TCR identification, UMI-based error correction and CDR3 extraction. Expanded TCRs were defined as those above a frequency of 2 per 1,000, corresponding to the top 1% of the tumor frequency distribution. Expanded tumor TCRs statistically deemed absent (corrected P<0.05) from at least one tumor region were classed as regional, and all other expanded tumor TCRs were classed as ubiquitous. Renyi diversity was calculated using the R vegan package after each repertoire was subsampled 100 times to 5,000 TCRs. CDR3 similarity networks were constructed using string-kernel similarity of amino acid triplets, with links drawn between CDR3s whose pairwise similarity was above 0.82. The raw public reads went through TCRdb reprocessing: fastp at Q25, MiXCR clone calling, in-frame beta chains kept. Identical CDR3 proteins give one entry, which carries the most common genes and DNA. TCRdb's processing, not the authors' own work, is the source of the V and J calls. Present in this sample are around 26,000 distinct CDR3 sequences, 8.8% of which were seen just once. The ten largest clones capture roughly 7.7% of the sample.

V is cut back by 0 bases and J by 12 bases, with 9 bases in the junction unmatched. For CDR1 and CDR2, the germline V gene lists MGHRA and YSYEKL. The CDR3 measures 16 amino acids from cysteine to phenylalanine. The kept DNA is CDR3 alone, 48 bases in frame from the first base. According to the study, the label for this sample's time point signals: sample taken at primary tumor resection. Donors were some 67 patients with early-stage, untreated non-small cell lung cancer from the lung TRACERx cohort. Without any cell sorting, TCR sequencing was performed on whole RNA extracted either from tumor and nontumor lung tissue or from cryopreserved PBMC samples. Only patients with enough RNA available from two or more tumor regions were chosen for TCR sequencing. Tumor and adjacent nontumor lung specimens were reviewed by a lung pathologist before selection.

This clonotype was sampled from a male donor with early-stage non-small cell lung cancer. The source material was lung tumor tissue, sampled at surgery. The V and J segments used are TRBV4-1 and TRBJ2-1, and 12 bases in between align with TRBD2. DNA sequence: TGCGCCAGCAGCCAAGATTTTGGACTAGCGGGAAAGGGGCAGTTCTTC. Its protein product is CASSQDFGLAGKGQFF.